Each of the 28 T cell receptor beta chains below was sequenced from the same sample in a study of shared clonotypes between healthy human individuals. Naive CD8 cells lacked CD45RO and underwent positive selection for CCR7, leaving out terminally differentiated effector memory CD45RA+ cells. The data were produced by immunoSEQ multiplex PCR, yet TCRdb's version contains in-frame clones alone and is incomplete. The repertoire holds some 2,100,000 clones, roughly 91% seen once, with over 1.5% in the top ten. The sequencing input was naive CD8+ T cells from PBMCs. These receptor sequences come from a man in his late teens or twenties in good health. Some clones in this sample may be carry-over from other donors' samples.

The V and J genes are TRBV6-6 and TRBJ1-4, with D tentatively TRBD1 (5 bases). V shed 5 bases and J shed 6 bases, with 16 bases lying between them. CDR3 length equals 15 residues. Germline V gene data show CDR1 as MNHNY and CDR2 as SVGAGI (reference sequence). CDR3: CASSVYDRMDEKLFF. The CDR3 nucleotides read TGTGCCAGCAGTGTCTATGACAGAATGGATGAAAAACTGTTTTTT.

The genes are TRBV19 and TRBJ1-5; D ambiguous. This CDR3 contains 14 residues. V gave up 3 bases and J gave up 6 bases, with 12 bases separating them. Germline values: CDR1 LNHDA, CDR2 SQIVND (reference sequence). In DNA, the CDR3 is TGTGCCAGTAGTATGGTCGGCCCCGGTCAGCCCCAGCATTTT. As protein: CASSMVGPGQPQHF. Full variable domain (outside the CDR3, taken from reference TRBV19 and TRBJ1-5): DGGITQSPKYLFRKEGQNVTLSCEQNLNHDAMYWYRQDPGQGLRLIYYSQIVNDFQKGDIAEGYSVSREKKESFPLTVTSAQKNPTAFYLCASSMVGPGQPQHFGDGTRLSIL.

V usage is TRBV28 and J usage is TRBJ1-1; D unresolved. Germline V gene data show CDR1 as MDHEN and CDR2 as SYDVKM. The CDR3 is 14 residues long. Trimming left V 7 bases short and J 4 bases short, with 16 bases between. DNA of the CDR3: TGTGCCAGCACAAGTGGTCGAGAGGTCACTGAAGCTTTCTTT. This sequence encodes CASTSGREVTEAFF.

The rearrangement joins TRBV6-4 to TRBJ2-1; 14 bases are shared with TRBD2. Germline CDR1 reads MRHNA; CDR2 reads SNTAGT. This CDR3 region has 16 residues. V lost 2 bases, J lost 7 bases, and 4 bases stayed unmatched. CDR3: CASSDHGLAGGNEQFF. DNA of the CDR3: TGTGCCAGCAGTGACCACGGACTAGCGGGAGGAAATGAGCAGTTCTTC.

The chain links TRBV7-6 to TRBJ2-1; 12 nucleotides align to TRBD2. V lost 5 bases to trimming and J lost 5 bases; unmatched junction nucleotides: 13. The CDR3 has 18 residues. Germline CDR1 reads SGHVS; CDR2 reads FNYEAQ. The CDR3 bases are TGTGCCAGCAGCCCTAGCGGGAGGGCCTTAAATCCCCACAATGAGCAGTTCTTC. Translated: CASSPSGRALNPHNEQFF.

The chain has TRBV9 and TRBJ2-3; D possibly corresponds to TRBD2 (5 bases). In germline, CDR1 is SGDLS, CDR2 YYNGEE. The V and J ends lost 0 bases and 5 bases respectively, with 13 bases between them. This CDR3 has 15 residues. The CDR3 is CASSVVPSPQDTQYF. CDR3 coding DNA: TGTGCCAGCAGCGTAGTTCCTAGCCCGCAAGATACGCAGTATTTT. Full variable domain (rest looked up from reference TRBV9 and TRBJ2-3): DSGVTQTPKHLITATGQRVTLRCSPRSGDLSVYWYQQSLDQGLQFLIQYYNGEERAKGNILERFSAQQFPDLHSELNLSSLELGDSALYFCASSVVPSPQDTQYFGPGTRLTVL.

About this clone: The identical CDR3 is also encoded by other nucleotide sequences in the sample. The chain has TRBV28 and TRBJ2-7; the match to TRBD2 covers 14 bases. Unmatched junction bases numbered 5, after V lost 6 bases and J lost 4 bases. CDR3 length: 15 amino acids. CDR1 is MDHEN, CDR2 SYDVKM, per germline. For the CDR3, the DNA is TGTGCCAGCAGGCCCGGGACTAGCGGGAGTTACGAGCAGTACTTC. Amino acids: CASRPGTSGSYEQYF. Complete variable domain (other parts from reference TRBV28 and TRBJ2-7): DVKVTQSSRYLVKRTGEKVFLECVQDMDHENMFWYRQDPGLGLRLIYFSYDVKMKEKGDIPEGYSVSREKKERFSLILESASTNQTSMYLCASRPGTSGSYEQYFGPGTRLTVT.

This chain uses TRBV10-2 with TRBJ1-2; a weak D match, TRBD1 (5 bases). CDR1 WSHSY and CDR2 SAAADI come from the germline V gene. The V and J ends lost 6 bases and 2 bases respectively, with 7 bases between them. The CDR3 spans 12 residues. The CDR3 sequence: CASSDSNYGYTF. The CDR3 DNA sequence: TGCGCCAGCAGCGACAGCAACTATGGCTACACCTTC.

The V and J genes are TRBV14 and TRBJ2-5, with 7 bases identical to TRBD2. This CDR3 is built from 17 residues. Germline V gene lookup returns CDR1 SGHDN and CDR2 FVKESK. V gave up 0 bases and J gave up 8 bases; unmatched junction bases: 15. CDR3 residues: CASSQDRPSGLLVTQYF. CDR3 nucleotides: TGTGCCAGCAGCCAAGATCGCCCTAGCGGTTTGCTAGTAACCCAGTACTTC.

Of note for this clone: Other nucleotide sequences in the sample specify the same CDR3. The gene calls are TRBV6-5 and TRBJ2-3; tentative D call: TRBD1 (6 bases). In germline, CDR1 is MNHEY, CDR2 SVGAGI. The V end lost 0 bases, the J end lost 4 bases, and 8 bases lay between the germline ends. The CDR3 is 14 amino acids. This chain's CDR3 is CASSYSSGADTQYF. The CDR3 DNA is TGTGCCAGCAGTTACTCATCAGGGGCAGATACGCAGTATTTT.

This clone has just one count. For the CDR3, the DNA is TGTGCCAGCAGTGAAATTGCCGCCGCGGACGGCTACACCTTC. Residues: CASSEIAAADGYTF. This sequence joins TRBV28 and TRBJ1-2, with no clear D. This CDR3 has 14 amino acids. The V end lost 5 bases, the J end lost 8 bases, and 18 bases lay between the germline ends. Germline-derived CDR1 and CDR2 are MDHEN and SYDVKM.

This chain links TRBV29-1 with TRBJ2-1; 11 positions match TRBD2. Germline-derived CDR1 and CDR2 are SQVTM and ANQGSEA. This CDR3 contains 12 residues. The CDR3 region has the DNA TGCGTCGGGACTAGCGGACACAATGAGCAGTTCTTC. Protein: CVGTSGHNEQFF.

In nucleotides, the CDR3 is TGTGCCACCTACCCTACGGGGGGACCAGATACGCAGTATTTT. This translates into CATYPTGGPDTQYF. The chain has TRBV28 and TRBJ2-3; 7 nucleotides agree with TRBD2. This CDR3 comprises 14 residues. V dropped 10 bases and J dropped 4; count of bases not matched to a gene: 11. Germline CDR1 is MDHEN and CDR2 is SYDVKM.

The rearrangement joins TRBV6-4 to TRBJ1-3; D might be TRBD1 (6 bases). The V gene lost 7 bases and the J gene lost 0 bases, with 16 bases spanning the gap. Per the germline V gene, CDR1 is MRHNA and CDR2 is SNTAGT. The CDR3 has 16 amino acids. In DNA, the CDR3 is TGTGCCAGCAACGAGGGACACCTCGACTCTGGAAACACCATATATTTT. The encoded protein is CASNEGHLDSGNTIYF.

CDR3 region: CASSRGQGDEQYF. CDR3 nucleotides: TGTGCCAGCAGCCGAGGACAGGGCGACGAGCAGTACTTC. This chain joins TRBV27 and TRBJ2-7; 8 nucleotides match TRBD1. Germline values: CDR1 MNHEY, CDR2 SMNVEV (reference sequence). The length of the CDR3 is 13 residues. V gave up 6 bases and J gave up 5 bases; unmatched junction bases: 6.

The chain couples TRBV14 to TRBJ1-5; D uncertain. Germline V gene sequence: CDR1 SGHDN, CDR2 FVKESK. This CDR3 spans 14 amino acids. V was cut by 5 bases and J by 9 bases, with 17 bases left in between. The CDR3 sequence is CASSKSFPAGPQHF. Here the CDR3 DNA reads TGTGCCAGCAGCAAATCTTTCCCCGCAGGGCCCCAGCATTTT. The full variable domain, its missing parts supplied by reference TRBV14 and TRBJ1-5, is EAGVTQFPSHSVIEKGQTVTLRCDPISGHDNLYWYRRVMGKEIKFLLHFVKESKQDESGMPNNRFLAERTGGTYSTLKVQPAELEDSGVYFCASSKSFPAGPQHFGDGTRLSIL.

The gene calls are TRBV5-3 and TRBJ1-5; D not resolved. TRBV5-3 is sorted into the ORF group, with uncertain function. Trimming left V 2 bases short and J 7 bases short, with 22 bases between. The CDR3 is 17 residues long. The CDR3 here is CARSFMLVGGQSQPQHF. CDR3 sequence (DNA): TGTGCCAGAAGCTTTATGCTTGTTGGTGGTCAATCGCAGCCCCAGCATTTT.

J is TRBJ2-1 and V is TRBV19; TRBD2 matches 11 bases. There are 15 residues in the CDR3. The germline gives CDR1 LNHDA, CDR2 SQIVND (reference sequence). The junction had 6 bases not matched to a gene; V was cut back by 4 bases and J by 7 bases. The CDR3 here is CASSNPTSGTNEQFF. The CDR3 bases are TGTGCCAGTAGTAACCCGACTAGCGGGACGAATGAGCAGTTCTTC.

This sequence joins TRBV28 and TRBJ1-1; 8 bases fit TRBD1. This CDR3 comprises 13 residues. From germline, CDR1 is MDHEN and CDR2 SYDVKM. With V trimmed by 5 bases and J by 7 bases, 6 bases remained unmatched. This chain's CDR3 is CASSTEQGVEAFF. CDR3 sequence (DNA): TGTGCCAGCAGTACAGAACAGGGGGTTGAAGCTTTCTTT.

DNA of the CDR3: TGCGCCAGCAGCCATGAATATGGCTACACCTTC. It translates to CASSHEYGYTF. The chain is built from TRBV4-1 and TRBJ1-2; D unclear. This CDR3 has 11 amino acids. Trimming pared 3 bases from V and 5 bases from J, leaving 4 bases between. Germline V gene sequence: CDR1 MGHRA, CDR2 YSYEKL.

The chain links TRBV27 to TRBJ2-5, with 9 bases aligning to TRBD2. CDR3 length equals 16 residues. Germline V gives CDR1 MNHEY, CDR2 SMNVEV (reference sequence). V shed 0 bases and J 2 bases; nucleotides not matched to a gene: 4. CDR3 loop: CASSLSGGRGQETQYF. The DNA of the CDR3 is TGTGCCAGCAGTTTATCGGGCGGGAGGGGGCAAGAGACCCAGTACTTC.

This sequence joins TRBV19 and TRBJ2-7; D unclear. The CDR3 is made up of 11 amino acids. V lost 7 bases to trimming and J lost 7 bases, with 11 bases between them. Per germline, CDR1 LNHDA and CDR2 SQIVND (reference sequence). In nucleotides, the CDR3 is TGTGCCAGTACCGCTCCGGTGGAGCAGTACTTC. Translating it yields CASTAPVEQYF.

The chain links TRBV5-1 to TRBJ2-7; possible D gene TRBD1, 5 bases. Germline V CDR1 and CDR2: SGHRS, YFSETQ. Between the trimmed V and J ends, which lost 9 bases and 0 bases, there was a span of 13 bases. CDR3 length equals 13 residues. The CDR3 DNA is TGCGCCAACCCGAGCGACAGCTCCTACGAGCAGTACTTC. Residues: CANPSDSSYEQYF.

This clone has just one count. The chain couples TRBV15 to TRBJ2-6; D call uncertain. Trimming pared 5 bases from V and 0 bases from J, leaving 5 bases between. Germline CDR1 and CDR2: LNHNV and YYDKDF (reference sequence). The CDR3 runs 14 residues. CDR3 DNA sequence: TGTGCCACCAGCTCAAACTCTGGGGCCAACGTCCTGACTTTC. Its translation: CATSSNSGANVLTF.

The chain links TRBV9 to TRBJ2-3; the D gene could be TRBD1 or TRBD2 (6 bases each). CDR3 length equals 15 residues. Germline CDR1 SGDLS, CDR2 YYNGEE. The V gene lost 4 bases and the J gene lost 2 bases, with 14 bases spanning the gap. The CDR3 sequence: CASSIGGDITDTQYF. CDR3 in DNA: TGTGCCAGCAGCATAGGAGGGGACATCACAGATACGCAGTATTTT.

The gene calls are TRBV20-1 and TRBJ2-5; D is unclear. Germline-derived CDR1 and CDR2 are DFQATT and SNEGSKA (reference sequence). The CDR3 spans 10 residues. With 0 bases removed from V and 5 bases from J, the gap between germline ends came to 1 base. The CDR3 here is CSARDETQYF. For the CDR3, the DNA is TGCAGTGCTAGAGACGAGACCCAGTACTTC.

V gene TRBV27 combines with J gene TRBJ1-5; no firm D call. Germline-derived CDR1 and CDR2 are MNHEY and SMNVEV (reference sequence). This CDR3 spans 16 amino acids. V dropped 3 bases and J dropped 7 bases, with 19 bases sitting between them. CDR3 bases: TGTGCCAGCAGTTTCTTACCCGGACCCGCTGAACAGCCCCAGCATTTT. Encoded protein: CASSFLPGPAEQPQHF.

The rearrangement links TRBV9 to TRBJ2-1; 15 positions match TRBD2. CDR1 is SGDLS and CDR2 is YYNGEE in the germline V gene. The V segment lost 3 bases and the J segment 13 bases; nucleotides outside the gene matches: 8. CDR3 length: 15 residues. CDR3 in amino acids: CASSDVGLAGGLQFF. The CDR3, as DNA: TGTGCCAGCAGCGACGTGGGACTAGCGGGAGGACTTCAGTTCTTC.